A selection of T cell receptor beta chains follows, all from one sample in a study of blood T cell repertoires in COVID-19. Method: immunoSEQ multiplex PCR; TCRdb's copy keeps in-frame clones and lacks some. The sample carries 230,000 or so clones, 88% recorded once. The specimen sequenced was PBMCs or T cells enriched from blood (not recorded which). The receptors were sampled from a woman in her 30s who had recovered from COVID-19. Both conserved end residues are part of each CDR3. The D gene is left open where the match is weak. Size is stated for part of the rows, as once, few or many counts, or as a class when the clone is expanded.

TGTGCCAGCAGTGAACCCCCCTATTATGGCTACACCTTC	CASSEPPYYGYTF	.	TRBJ1-2	TRBV6-1	few
TGCGCCAGCAGCCTACTTCCCGGGTCGACCTACGAGCAGTACTTC	CASSLLPGSTYEQYF	.	TRBJ2-7	TRBV4-1	.
TGCGCCAGCAGCTTTTCGCAGACAGGGTTGGAGCAGTACTTC	CASSFSQTGLEQYF	TRBD1	TRBJ2-7	TRBV5-1	.
TGTGCCAGCAGTTCCGGGACAGTAGGGGCCAACGTCCTGACTTTC	CASSSGTVGANVLTF	TRBD1	TRBJ2-6	TRBV6-6	.
TGTGCCAGTAGTATAGACGGGACAGGGGTCACTGAAGCTTTCTTT	CASSIDGTGVTEAFF	TRBD1	TRBJ1-1	TRBV19	.
TGTGCCAGCAGCCAAGGATCACAGCTCTATGGCTACACCTTC	CASSQGSQLYGYTF	.	TRBJ1-2	TRBV14	.
TGTGCCAGCAGCGTATTGCCGGGGGAGCAGTTCTTC	CASSVLPGEQFF	.	TRBJ2-1	TRBV9	.
TGTGCCACCCGGTGGGGGACAGTTGATACGCAGTATTTT	CATRWGTVDTQYF	TRBD1	TRBJ2-3	TRBV19	.
TGTGCCAGCAGCCAAGGCCGACAGCTGAACACTGAAGCTTTCTTT	CASSQGRQLNTEAFF	.	TRBJ1-1	TRBV4-2	.
TGCGCCAGCAGCGGGTGGGGCGACACTGAAGCTTTCTTT	CASSGWGDTEAFF	.	TRBJ1-1	TRBV5-1	.
TGTGCTTGGGGCTGGGGGCGGGGGGGGGCCAACGTCCTGACTTTC	CAWGWGRGGANVLTF	.	TRBJ2-6	TRBV12-5	.
TGTGCCAGCAGCTTAGGTCGCAGGGCTGGGGAAAAACTGTTTTTT	CASSLGRRAGEKLFF	.	TRBJ1-4	TRBV7-9	.